These 27 T cell receptor beta chains originate from one sample sequenced in a study of human versus mouse CDR3 diversity and MHC coevolution. Clones were sequenced by immunoSEQ multiplex PCR, and TCRdb holds only the in-frame ones, with some missing. The repertoire holds about 81,000 clones, with 93% as singletons. The sample comprised naive CD4+ T cells from blood. The sample's subset: CD45RO-negative CD62L-positive naive CD4 T cells. These receptors all stem from a person between 25 and 69 years old in good health.

This clone was counted a single time. The chain joins TRBV7-2 to TRBJ2-5; a possible D gene is TRBD1 (6 bases). V dropped 4 bases and J dropped 1 base, with 10 bases sitting between them. This CDR3 is 14 amino acids long. Germline loops: CDR1 SGHTA, CDR2 FQGNSA. DNA for the CDR3: TGTGCCAGCAGCTCGGGACAAACCCAAGAGACCCAGTACTTC. It is translated as CASSSGQTQETQYF.

This clone was observed a single time. The gene calls are TRBV19 and TRBJ2-3; TRBD2 matches at 12 bases. CDR1 and CDR2 from the germline V gene are LNHDA and SQIVND (reference sequence). This CDR3 spans 16 amino acids. V lost 8 bases to trimming and J lost 0 bases; unmatched junction nucleotides: 6. The CDR3, as DNA: TGTGCCAGTTCCACCGGGACTAGCGGGAGCACAGATACGCAGTATTTT. This gives the protein CASSTGTSGSTDTQYF.

The V call is TRBV30, the J call TRBJ2-2; 10 bases are a match to TRBD2. V was pared by 7 bases and J by 7 bases, with 15 bases of the junction left unmatched. Germline values: CDR1 GTSNPN, CDR2 SVGIG (reference sequence). The CDR3 runs 16 residues. CDR3 residues: CASQKPLAGAVGELFF. The CDR3 DNA is TGTGCCTCACAAAAACCCCTAGCGGGAGCGGTCGGGGAGCTGTTTTTT.

The count of this clone is one. The chain recombines TRBV9 with TRBJ1-5; D possibly corresponds to TRBD1 (6 bases). Trimming removed 0 bases from V and 2 bases from J, with 6 bases in between. The CDR3 is 14 amino acids. Germline V CDR1 and CDR2: SGDLS, YYNGEE. In DNA, the CDR3 is TGTGCCAGCAGCGTAGCAGGGGGCAATCAGCCCCAGCATTTT. It yields the protein CASSVAGGNQPQHF.

This sequence joins TRBV5-1 and TRBJ1-6, with TRBD1 identical over 7 bases. Trimming removed 2 bases from V and 9 bases from J; junction bases left unmatched: 5. CDR1 is SGHRS and CDR2 is YFSETQ in the germline V gene. CDR3 size: 14 residues. The CDR3 DNA follows: TGCGCCAGCAGCTTTTACAGGGGAACTTCACCCCTCCACTTT. This encodes CASSFYRGTSPLHF.

To note about this clone: Mismatch with germline at one junction end may stem from a read error. The same CDR3 arises from other DNA sequences in this sample as well. The J gene is TRBJ1-4, the V gene TRBV7-9, with D perhaps matching TRBD1 (5 bases). Germline CDR1 is SEHNR and CDR2 is FQNEAQ (reference sequence). The CDR3 has 15 amino acids. The DNA for the CDR3 is TGCGCCAGCAGTCCCATCGACGGTCAGGGTGAAAAACTGTTTTTT. Translating it yields CASSPIDGQGEKLFF.

This sequence joins TRBV5-1 and TRBJ1-4; possible D gene TRBD1, 6 bases. V lost 1 base to trimming and J lost 8 bases, with 15 bases between them. This CDR3 is built from 15 residues. The germline V gene has CDR1 SGHRS and CDR2 YFSETQ. The CDR3 coding sequence is TGCGCCAGCAGCTTGCGGCATGGACAGTCAGAAAAACTGTTTTTT. It is translated as CASSLRHGQSEKLFF.

The chain recombines TRBV4-3 with TRBJ1-1; TRBD1 matches at 8 bases. J lost 6 bases, V lost 1 base, and 7 bases had no gene match. CDR3 size: 15 residues. The germline CDR1 and CDR2 sequences are LGHNA and YSLEER. CDR3 in amino acids: CASSQVSQGAPEAFF. The CDR3 region has the DNA TGCGCCAGCAGCCAAGTGAGTCAGGGGGCCCCTGAAGCTTTCTTT.

This chain uses TRBV9 with TRBJ2-5, with TRBD2 matching over 10 bases. Looked up from germline, CDR1 is SGDLS and CDR2 is YYNGEE. Trimming removed 4 bases from V and 2 bases from J; junction bases left unmatched: 11. The length of the CDR3 is 17 residues. CDR3 nucleotides: TGTGCCAGCAGCTCGGGAAGCCTAGCGGGGGTTCAAGAGACCCAGTACTTC. Protein: CASSSGSLAGVQETQYF.

The V gene is TRBV6-5, the J gene TRBJ2-1, with D maybe TRBD2 (6 bases). V lost 1 base and J 9 bases, leaving 13 bases between the germline ends. Germline V lookup: CDR1 MNHEY, CDR2 SVGAGI. The CDR3 consists of 14 residues. The CDR3 region is CASSYYRDGGEQFF. In DNA form, the CDR3 reads TGTGCCAGCAGTTACTACCGGGACGGGGGTGAGCAGTTCTTC.

This rearrangement joins TRBV9 to TRBJ2-5; 16 positions agree with TRBD2. The J call may be faulty, since TRBJ2-7 better matches the DNA end. The germline V gene encodes CDR1 SGDLS and CDR2 YYNGEE. CDR3 length: 23 residues. Here the CDR3 reads CASSVDAPPHPGLAGGSGYEQYF. For the CDR3, the DNA is TGTGCCAGCAGCGTAGATGCCCCTCCCCACCCGGGACTAGCGGGGGGGTCGGGCTACGAGCAGTACTTC.

V gene TRBV7-8 combines with J gene TRBJ2-5, with a weak D call TRBD2 (5 bases). The J call is uncertain, as TRBJ2-7 better fits the DNA end. The CDR3 spans 14 residues. Per the germline V gene, CDR1 is SGHVS and CDR2 is FQNEAQ. Here the CDR3 DNA reads TGTGCCAGCAGCTTAAGAGGGAGTCGACTCGAGCAGTACTTC. It translates to CASSLRGSRLEQYF.

CDR3 region: CASSFQGTYGYTF. CDR3 DNA sequence: TGTGCCAGCAGCTTCCAGGGTACCTATGGCTACACCTTC. The chain carries TRBV11-2 and TRBJ1-2, with D possibly being TRBD1 (5 bases). This CDR3 is 13 amino acids long. Per the germline V gene, CDR1 is SGHAT and CDR2 is FQNNGV. V was cut by 3 bases and J by 4 bases, with 9 bases left in between. Full variable domain (remainder filled in from reference TRBV11-2 and TRBJ1-2): EAGVAQSPRYKIIEKRQSVAFWCNPISGHATLYWYQQILGQGPKLLIQFQNNGVVDDSQLPKDRFSAERLKGVDSTLKIQPAKLEDSAVYLCASSFQGTYGYTFGSGTRLTVV.

The chain links TRBV5-5 to TRBJ2-1; D perhaps matches TRBD1 (5 bases). The CDR3 sequence is 16 residues long. From germline, CDR1 is SGHKS and CDR2 YYEKEE (reference sequence). The V gene lost 0 bases and the J gene lost 2 bases, with 12 bases spanning the gap. CDR3 nucleotide sequence: TGTGCCAGCAGCTTGGGGGGCGCTCCCGCCTACAATGAGCAGTTCTTC. It codes for CASSLGGAPAYNEQFF.

The chain is built from TRBV19 and TRBJ2-7, with 7 nucleotides matching TRBD1. The CDR3 has 14 residues. Germline lookup yields CDR1 LNHDA and CDR2 SQIVND (reference sequence). V shed 7 bases and J 0 bases; nucleotides not matched to a gene: 6. The DNA of the CDR3 is TGTGCCAGTAATTCCGGGACAGCCTCCTACGAGCAGTACTTC. Amino acids: CASNSGTASYEQYF.

In this sample, this clone turned up a few times. The rearrangement links TRBV5-4 to TRBJ1-3; no clear D gene. V lost 1 base and J lost 0, with 8 bases in between. CDR1 is SGHNT and CDR2 is YYREEE in the germline V gene (reference sequence). This CDR3 has 15 amino acids. This CDR3 reads CASSLWADSGNTIYF. CDR3 bases: TGTGCCAGCAGCTTGTGGGCAGACTCTGGAAACACCATATATTTT. The full variable domain, completed using reference TRBV5-4 and TRBJ1-3, is ETGVTQSPTHLIKTRGQQVTLRCSSQSGHNTVSWYQQALGQGPQFIFQYYREEENGRGNFPPRFSGLQFPNYSSELNVNALELDDSALYLCASSLWADSGNTIYFGEGSWLTVV.

V is TRBV5-6 and J is TRBJ1-1; 8 nucleotides match TRBD1. In germline, CDR1 is SGHDT, CDR2 YYEEEE. The CDR3 sequence is 14 residues long. J was trimmed by 5 bases and V by 0 bases; bases with no gene match: 3. The CDR3 reads CASSLDRGGTEAFF. CDR3 coding DNA: TGTGCCAGCAGCTTGGACAGGGGGGGGACTGAAGCTTTCTTT.

This sequence joins TRBV9 and TRBJ2-7, with a tentative D call TRBD1 (5 bases). Trimming shortened V by 4 bases and J by 1 base, and 15 bases separated the two germline ends. CDR3 length: 15 amino acids. Germline lookup yields CDR1 SGDLS and CDR2 YYNGEE. This CDR3 reads CASSPRAERSYEQYF. CDR3 DNA sequence: TGTGCCAGCAGCCCCAGGGCGGAGCGTTCCTACGAGCAGTACTTC.

This clone is a singleton in its sample. The J gene is TRBJ2-3, the V gene TRBV7-2, with D possibly being TRBD1 (5 bases). The CDR3 runs 14 residues. The germline gives CDR1 SGHTA, CDR2 FQGNSA. Deletions cut 2 bases from V and 2 bases from J, with 8 bases between. CDR3 region: CASSLRGLTDTQYF. The CDR3 DNA follows: TGTGCCAGCAGCTTAAGGGGTCTCACAGATACGCAGTATTTT. Together with reference TRBV7-2 and TRBJ2-3, the CDR3 gives the full variable domain: GAGVSQSPSNKVTEKGKDVELRCDPISGHTALYWYRQSLGQGLEFLIYFQGNSAPDKSGLPSDRFSAERTGGSVSTLTIQRTQQEDSAVYLCASSLRGLTDTQYFGPGTRLTVL.

The rearrangement joins TRBV4-3 to TRBJ2-2, with 10 positions matching TRBD1. V lost 0 bases and J lost 0; bases outside the gene matches: 4. CDR1 LGHNA and CDR2 YSLEER come from the germline V gene. The CDR3 is made up of 18 amino acids. The chain's CDR3 is CASSQERQGASNTGELFF. CDR3 coding DNA: TGCGCCAGCAGCCAAGAGAGACAGGGGGCCTCGAACACCGGGGAGCTGTTTTTT.

V and J are TRBV7-2 and TRBJ1-2, with D possibly TRBD1 on 5 matching bases. With 3 bases removed from V and 8 bases from J, the gap between germline ends came to 16 bases. Germline lookup yields CDR1 SGHTA and CDR2 FQGNSA. The CDR3 spans 14 residues. The CDR3 DNA sequence: TGTGCCAGCAGCTTCCCAGGGACTGTTCAGGGCTACACCTTC. It codes for CASSFPGTVQGYTF.

V is TRBV27 and J is TRBJ1-1; possibly TRBD1 for D (5 bases). The V end lost 6 bases, the J end lost 6 bases, and 14 bases lay between the germline ends. CDR1 MNHEY and CDR2 SMNVEV come from the germline V gene (reference sequence). This CDR3 region has 13 residues. The CDR3 region is CASSWGGVAEAFF. CDR3 coding DNA: TGTGCCAGCAGCTGGGGGGGGGTGGCTGAAGCTTTCTTT.

The chain employs TRBV18 and TRBJ2-5, with TRBD2 identical over 9 bases. The J call could be wrong; TRBJ2-7 is a better fit for the DNA end. The CDR3 spans 15 residues. Looked up from germline, CDR1 is KGHSH and CDR2 is LQKENI. The DNA of the CDR3 is TGTGCCAGCTCACCATCCAGCGGGGGGCTCTACGAGCAGTACTTC. Encoded protein: CASSPSSGGLYEQYF.

The genes are TRBV7-8 and TRBJ2-3; TRBD2 agrees at 7 bases. With 0 bases clipped from V and 1 base from J, the junction kept 7 bases outside the gene matches. This CDR3 is 17 amino acids long. The germline V gene has CDR1 SGHVS and CDR2 FQNEAQ. In DNA form, the CDR3 reads TGTGCCAGCAGCTTAGCGCTTGGCGGGAGAGGCACAGATACGCAGTATTTT. Protein: CASSLALGGRGTDTQYF.

This clone was observed once. The CDR3 DNA follows: TGTGCCAGCTCACCATTGAACTCTCAAACCTCTGGAAACACCATATATTTT. It codes for CASSPLNSQTSGNTIYF. The chain employs TRBV18 and TRBJ1-3, with D uncertain. V lost 2 bases and J lost 0, with 14 bases in between. Germline V gene data show CDR1 as KGHSH and CDR2 as LQKENI. CDR3 size: 17 residues.

This rearrangement joins TRBV28 to TRBJ2-2; possibly TRBD2 for D (6 bases). Germline assignment: CDR1 MDHEN and CDR2 SYDVKM. The CDR3 consists of 15 residues. Deletions cut 2 bases from V and 7 bases from J, with 14 bases between. CDR3 in amino acids: CASSLLGPDYGELFF. The CDR3 DNA reads TGTGCCAGCAGTTTACTGGGGCCGGACTACGGGGAGCTGTTTTTT.

The chain employs TRBV28 and TRBJ1-2; D gene unclear. Between the trimmed V and J ends, which lost 6 bases and 13 bases, there was a span of 21 bases. The CDR3 length is 13 residues. Germline V gene data show CDR1 as MDHEN and CDR2 as SYDVKM. The CDR3, as DNA: TGTGCCAGCAGCCTTACGGGAGGCCCTCCCAGCACCTTC. The encoded protein is CASSLTGGPPSTF.